This TCR beta chain was obtained from a study of blood T cells in healthy people across ages. A second PCR of about 7 to 12 cycles used a sample-barcoded 5' primer and a J-beta primer mix. TCRdb ran MiXCR on the 5' RACE reads and lists one entry per CDR3 protein. The sample consists of approximately 1,100,000 distinct CDR3 sequences, more than 40% of them appearing once. V shed 3 bases and J shed 7 bases, with 10 bases lying between them. Germline lookup yields CDR1 ENHRY and CDR2 SYGVKD. The CDR3 totals 13 residues. The chain couples TRBV10-3 to TRBJ1-5; tentatively, D is TRBD1 (5 bases). The source of this sequence is a woman in her sixties or seventies in good health. The sequencing input was blood. CDR3 region: CAISDGAEQPQHF. DNA of the CDR3: TGTGCCATCAGTGATGGGGCTGAGCAGCCCCAGCATTTT.